This T cell receptor (beta chain) derives from a study of regulatory T cells in long-lasting Graves disease. The time point was: persistent/refractory GD, antithyroid drugs over 5 years with positive TRAb. Extracted PBMC RNA gave rise to the TCR library. TCR beta libraries were built with iRepertoire HTBI primers and Arm-PCR of CDR3 regions. TCRdb analysed the multiplex PCR reads with MiXCR anew, one entry per CDR3 protein. The sample shows fewer than 450,000 distinct CDR3 sequences, roughly 20% of them seen only once. Germline CDR1 and CDR2: KGHSH and LQKENI. The CDR3 consists of 14 residues. J gave up 3 bases and V 3 bases, and 5 bases lay outside the gene matches.

Source: peripheral blood mononuclear cells (PBMCs), taken when the disease was refractory, from a patient treated with antithyroid drugs. This chain links TRBV18 with TRBJ2-7, with 7 bases lining up with TRBD2. The source of this sequence is a female donor with Graves disease. The CDR3 coding sequence is TGTGCCAGCTCACCTGGGGAGGGCTTCTACGAGCAGTACTTC. It specifies CASSPGEGFYEQYF.